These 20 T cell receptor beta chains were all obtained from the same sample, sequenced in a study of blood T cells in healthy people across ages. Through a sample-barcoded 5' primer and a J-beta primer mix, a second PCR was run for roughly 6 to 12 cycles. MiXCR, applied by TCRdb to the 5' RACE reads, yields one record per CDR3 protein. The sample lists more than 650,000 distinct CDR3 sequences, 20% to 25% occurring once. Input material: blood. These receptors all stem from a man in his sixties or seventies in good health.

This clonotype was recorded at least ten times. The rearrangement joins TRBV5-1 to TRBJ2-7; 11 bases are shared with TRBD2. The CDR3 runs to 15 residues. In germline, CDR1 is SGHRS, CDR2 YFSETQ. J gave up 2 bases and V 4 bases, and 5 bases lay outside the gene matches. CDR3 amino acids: CASSTTSGAAYEQYF. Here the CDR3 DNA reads TGCGCCAGCAGCACGACTAGCGGGGCCGCCTACGAGCAGTACTTC.

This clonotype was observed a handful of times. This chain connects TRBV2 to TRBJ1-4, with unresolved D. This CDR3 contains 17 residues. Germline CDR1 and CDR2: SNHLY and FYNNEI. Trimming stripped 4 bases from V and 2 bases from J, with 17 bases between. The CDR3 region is CASSGTLGGWTNEKLFF. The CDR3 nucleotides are TGTGCCAGCAGTGGGACTCTGGGTGGATGGACTAATGAAAAACTGTTTTTT.

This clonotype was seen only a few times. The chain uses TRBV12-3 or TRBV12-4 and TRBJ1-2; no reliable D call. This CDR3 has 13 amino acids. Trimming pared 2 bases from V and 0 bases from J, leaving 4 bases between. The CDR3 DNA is TGTGCCAGCAGTTTAAGTACTAACTATGGCTACACCTTC. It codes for CASSLSTNYGYTF.

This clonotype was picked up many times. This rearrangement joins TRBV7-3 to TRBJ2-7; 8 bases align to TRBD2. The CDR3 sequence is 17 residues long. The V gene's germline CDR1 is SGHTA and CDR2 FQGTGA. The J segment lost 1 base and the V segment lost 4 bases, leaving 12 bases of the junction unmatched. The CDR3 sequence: CASSSSPGLGISYEQYV. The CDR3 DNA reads TGTGCCAGCAGCTCCAGCCCGGGACTAGGTATATCCTACGAGCAGTACGTC.

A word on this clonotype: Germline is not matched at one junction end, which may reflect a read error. Written as DNA, the CDR3 is TGTACCAGCAGCTTGGGGACATTCCTTCCTGGAAACACCATATATTTT. As protein: CTSSLGTFLPGNTIYF. V gene TRBV5-8 combines with J gene TRBJ1-3; D possibly corresponds to TRBD1 (6 bases). Germline-derived CDR1 and CDR2 are SGHTS and YDEGEE. CDR3 size: 16 residues.

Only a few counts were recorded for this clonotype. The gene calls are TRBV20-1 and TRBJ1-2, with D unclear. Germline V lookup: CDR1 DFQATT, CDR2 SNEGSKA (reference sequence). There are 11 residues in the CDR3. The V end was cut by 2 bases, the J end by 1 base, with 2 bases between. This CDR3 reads CSARHNYGYTF. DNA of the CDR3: TGCAGTGCTAGACATAACTATGGCTACACCTTC.

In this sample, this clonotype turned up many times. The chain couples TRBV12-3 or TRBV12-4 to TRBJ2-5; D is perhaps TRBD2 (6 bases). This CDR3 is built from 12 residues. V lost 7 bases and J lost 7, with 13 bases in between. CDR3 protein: CASKSPGGTQYF. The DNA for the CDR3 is TGTGCCAGCAAATCCCCCGGGGGGACCCAGTACTTC.

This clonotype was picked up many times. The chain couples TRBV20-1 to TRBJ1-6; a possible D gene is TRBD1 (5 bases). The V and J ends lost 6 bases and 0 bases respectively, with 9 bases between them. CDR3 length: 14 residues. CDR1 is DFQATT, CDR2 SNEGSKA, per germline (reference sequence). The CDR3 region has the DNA TGCAGTGCCCAGGGCTTCTCCTATAATTCACCCCTCCACTTT. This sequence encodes CSAQGFSYNSPLHF.

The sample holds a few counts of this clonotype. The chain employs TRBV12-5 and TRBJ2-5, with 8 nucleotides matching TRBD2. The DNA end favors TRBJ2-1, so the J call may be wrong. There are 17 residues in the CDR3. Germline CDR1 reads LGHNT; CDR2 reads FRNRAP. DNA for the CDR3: TGTGCTAGTGGTTTGGTTCCTAGCGGGCCTACCTACAATGAGCAGTTCTTC. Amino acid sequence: CASGLVPSGPTYNEQFF.

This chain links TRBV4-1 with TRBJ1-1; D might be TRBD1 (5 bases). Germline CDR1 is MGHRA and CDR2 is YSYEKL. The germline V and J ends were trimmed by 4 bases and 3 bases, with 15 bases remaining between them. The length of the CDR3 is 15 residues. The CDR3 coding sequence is TGCGCCAGCAGCCCTGAACTGGGGGTGGACACTGAAGCTTTCTTT. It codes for CASSPELGVDTEAFF.

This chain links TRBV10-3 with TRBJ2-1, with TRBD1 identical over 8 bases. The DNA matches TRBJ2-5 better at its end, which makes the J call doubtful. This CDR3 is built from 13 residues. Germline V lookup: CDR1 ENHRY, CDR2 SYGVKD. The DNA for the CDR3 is TGTGCCATCAGTGCGGACAGGGAAGAGACCCAGTACTTC. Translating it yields CAISADREETQYF.

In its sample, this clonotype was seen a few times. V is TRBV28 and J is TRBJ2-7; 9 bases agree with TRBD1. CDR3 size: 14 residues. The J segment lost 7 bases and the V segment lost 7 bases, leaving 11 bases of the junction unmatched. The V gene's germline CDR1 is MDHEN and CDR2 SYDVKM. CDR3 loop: CASKSIGTGWEQYF. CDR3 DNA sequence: TGTGCCAGCAAGAGTATCGGGACAGGGTGGGAGCAGTACTTC. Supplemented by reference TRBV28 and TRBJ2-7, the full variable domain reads DVKVTQSSRYLVKRTGEKVFLECVQDMDHENMFWYRQDPGLGLRLIYFSYDVKMKEKGDIPEGYSVSREKKERFSLILESASTNQTSMYLCASKSIGTGWEQYFGPGTRLTVT.

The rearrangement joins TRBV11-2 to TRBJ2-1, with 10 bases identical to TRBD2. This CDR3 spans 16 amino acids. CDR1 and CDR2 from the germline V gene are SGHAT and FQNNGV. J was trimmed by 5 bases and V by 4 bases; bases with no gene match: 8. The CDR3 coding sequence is TGTGCCAGCAGCTCCCTTCTAGCGGGAGCGAACAATGAGCAGTTCTTC. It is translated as CASSSLLAGANNEQFF.

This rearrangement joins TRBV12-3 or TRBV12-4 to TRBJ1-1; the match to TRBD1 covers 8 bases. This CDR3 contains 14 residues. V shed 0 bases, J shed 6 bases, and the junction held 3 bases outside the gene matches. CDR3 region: CASSLAGQAAEAFF. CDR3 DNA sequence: TGTGCCAGCAGTTTAGCGGGACAGGCCGCTGAAGCTTTCTTT.

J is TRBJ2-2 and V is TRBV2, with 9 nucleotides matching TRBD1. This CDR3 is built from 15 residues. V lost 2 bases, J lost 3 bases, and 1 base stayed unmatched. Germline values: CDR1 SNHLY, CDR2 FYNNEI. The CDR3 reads CASSEWTGDTGELFF. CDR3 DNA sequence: TGTGCCAGCAGTGAATGGACAGGGGACACCGGGGAGCTGTTTTTT.

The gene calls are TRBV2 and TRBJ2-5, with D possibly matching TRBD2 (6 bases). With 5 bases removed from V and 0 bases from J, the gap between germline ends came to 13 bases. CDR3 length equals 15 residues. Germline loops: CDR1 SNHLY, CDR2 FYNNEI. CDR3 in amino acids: CASSFSGGNQETQYF. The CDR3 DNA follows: TGTGCCAGCAGTTTCAGTGGAGGGAACCAAGAGACCCAGTACTTC.

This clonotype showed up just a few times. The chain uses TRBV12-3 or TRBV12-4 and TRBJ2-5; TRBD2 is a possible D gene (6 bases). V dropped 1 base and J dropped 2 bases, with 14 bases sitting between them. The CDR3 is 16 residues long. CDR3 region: CASSLGVLAPQETQYF. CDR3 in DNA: TGTGCCAGCAGTTTAGGGGTCCTAGCGCCTCAAGAGACCCAGTACTTC.

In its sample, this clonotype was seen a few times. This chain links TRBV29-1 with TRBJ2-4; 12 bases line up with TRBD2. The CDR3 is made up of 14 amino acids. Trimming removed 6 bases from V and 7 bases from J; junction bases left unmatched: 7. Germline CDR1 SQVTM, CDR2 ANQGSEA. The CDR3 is CSVLTSGGRNIQYF. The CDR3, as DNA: TGCAGCGTCCTCACTAGCGGGGGGAGGAACATTCAGTACTTC.

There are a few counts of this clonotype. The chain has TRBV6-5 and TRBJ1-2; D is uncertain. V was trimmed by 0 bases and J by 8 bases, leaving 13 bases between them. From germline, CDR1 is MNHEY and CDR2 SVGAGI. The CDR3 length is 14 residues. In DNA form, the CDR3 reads TGTGCCAGCAGTTACTCGGAGACTCTGAGAGGCTACACCTTC. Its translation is CASSYSETLRGYTF.

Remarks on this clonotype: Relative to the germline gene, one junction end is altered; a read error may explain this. The CDR3 nucleotides are TGCAATGCTAGAGAAACCGGGACACCTAACTATGGCTACACCTTC. Translation: CNARETGTPNYGYTF. This rearrangement joins TRBV20-1 to TRBJ1-2; a weak D match, TRBD1 (6 bases). Germline V CDR1 and CDR2: DFQATT, SNEGSKA (reference sequence). The CDR3 runs to 15 residues.